A single sample gave rise to the 26 T cell receptor beta chains below, sequenced in a study of cytotoxic CD8 clonotypes in ibrutinib-treated CLL. The table came from immunoSEQ multiplex PCR; TCRdb's copy has only in-frame clones and leaves some out. Counted here are roughly 130,000 clones, approximately 80% occurring once; the ten biggest clones make up around 13%. The specimen comprised PBMCs, sampled after 12 months of ibrutinib treatment. All receptors derive from a human donor with chronic lymphocytic leukemia.

The V and J genes are TRBV5-6 and TRBJ1-2; tentative D call: TRBD1 (5 bases). Between the trimmed V and J ends, which lost 1 base and 3 bases, there was a span of 19 bases. Germline-derived CDR1 and CDR2 are SGHDT and YYEEEE. The CDR3 loop spans 17 amino acids. The CDR3 protein is CASSLLAGLRVDYGYTF. CDR3 in DNA: TGTGCCAGCAGCTTGTTGGCAGGGCTTCGCGTAGACTATGGCTACACCTTC. The entire variable domain, with the rest obtained from reference TRBV5-6 and TRBJ1-2, is as follows: DAGVTQSPTHLIKTRGQQVTLRCSPKSGHDTVSWYQQALGQGPQFIFQYYEEEERQRGNFPDRFSGHQFPNYSSELNVNALLLGDSALYLCASSLLAGLRVDYGYTFGSGTRLTVV.

The chain is built from TRBV15 and TRBJ2-3; maybe TRBD2 (6 bases). The V end was cut by 0 bases, the J end by 6 bases, with 16 bases between. The CDR3 length is 16 residues. CDR1 and CDR2 (germline): LNHNV, YYDKDF (reference sequence). Written as DNA, the CDR3 is TGTGCCACCAGCAGAGAATGGCGGGGCCCAGGGGATACGCAGTATTTT. Its translation is CATSREWRGPGDTQYF.

The CDR3 loop is CASSPGRFFYEQYF. In DNA, the CDR3 is TGTGCCAGCAGCCCTGGTCGGTTCTTCTACGAGCAGTACTTC. V usage is TRBV7-2 and J usage is TRBJ2-7; no clear D. V was shortened by 5 bases and J by 3 bases, with 14 bases between the two germline ends. Looked up from germline, CDR1 is SGHTA and CDR2 is FQGNSA. This CDR3 spans 14 amino acids.

The genes are TRBV18 and TRBJ2-5, with 7 positions matching TRBD1. This CDR3 region has 14 residues. The J segment lost 3 bases and the V segment lost 3 bases, leaving 4 bases of the junction unmatched. CDR1 is KGHSH and CDR2 is LQKENI in the germline V gene. DNA for the CDR3: TGTGCCAGCTCACCGCCAACAGGGGAAGAGACCCAGTACTTC. Encoded protein: CASSPPTGEETQYF.

The chain employs TRBV18 and TRBJ2-7; weak D call: TRBD2 (6 bases). CDR3 length equals 15 residues. Germline V gene lookup returns CDR1 KGHSH and CDR2 LQKENI. Trimming removed 4 bases at V and 5 bases at J, with 18 bases between. The CDR3 spells CASSLGGGGDHEQYF. The CDR3 region has the DNA TGTGCCAGCTCACTAGGCGGCGGAGGGGATCACGAGCAGTACTTC.

The V and J genes are TRBV10-2 and TRBJ2-2; perhaps D is TRBD1 or TRBD2 (5 bases each). This CDR3 has 15 residues. V was cut by 5 bases and J by 0 bases, with 10 bases left in between. The germline V gene encodes CDR1 WSHSY and CDR2 SAAADI. CDR3 sequence: CASSKRGPNTGELFF. The CDR3 DNA is TGCGCCAGCAGTAAACGGGGCCCGAACACCGGGGAGCTGTTTTTT.

At least ten counts were recorded for this clone. J is TRBJ2-1 and V is TRBV9; D gene uncertain. The CDR3 loop spans 12 amino acids. CDR1 SGDLS and CDR2 YYNGEE come from the germline V gene. V lost 4 bases and J 7 bases, leaving 9 bases between the germline ends. DNA of the CDR3: TGTGCCAGCAGCCTAGTTGGTAATGAGCAGTTCTTC. Its translation is CASSLVGNEQFF.

The V call is TRBV5-1, the J call TRBJ2-2; D is unresolved. The CDR3 sequence is 14 residues long. Germline V gene lookup returns CDR1 SGHRS and CDR2 YFSETQ. Trimming stripped 4 bases from V and 5 bases from J, with 12 bases between. CDR3 region: CASSPALDTGELFF. CDR3 coding DNA: TGCGCCAGCAGCCCCGCACTGGATACCGGGGAGCTGTTTTTT.

The V call is TRBV27, the J call TRBJ2-3; 9 bases align to TRBD2. Germline V gene sequence: CDR1 MNHEY, CDR2 SMNVEV (reference sequence). This CDR3 is 16 amino acids long. J was trimmed by 0 bases and V by 5 bases; bases with no gene match: 6. For the CDR3, the DNA is TGTGCCAGCAGTATTATAGCGGGAGTGAGCACAGATACGCAGTATTTT. Its translation is CASSIIAGVSTDTQYF.

The chain carries TRBV12-5 and TRBJ2-1; 9 bases are shared with TRBD2. Per the germline V gene, CDR1 is LGHNT and CDR2 is FRNRAP. The CDR3 runs 16 residues. Trimming cost V 1 base and J 4 bases; bases outside gene matches: 5. The CDR3 DNA reads TGTGCTAGTGGTTTGGGACTAGCGGCAGTTTACAATGAGCAGTTCTTC. Translation gives CASGLGLAAVYNEQFF.

The chain recombines TRBV5-1 with TRBJ2-5; D may be TRBD2 (5 bases). The CDR3 extends over 14 amino acids. The ends were cut back, 0 bases at V and 5 bases at J, with 11 bases in the middle. Germline-derived CDR1 and CDR2 are SGHRS and YFSETQ. The CDR3 coding sequence is TGCGCCAGCAGCTTGGCCGGGGTTGTCGAGACCCAGTACTTC. Translating gives CASSLAGVVETQYF.

On this clone: In the same sample, other DNA sequences code for this CDR3. This chain joins TRBV5-4 and TRBJ2-7, with D uncertain. Germline-derived CDR1 and CDR2 are SGHNT and YYREEE (reference sequence). This CDR3 has 11 amino acids. V was trimmed by 3 bases and J by 1 base, leaving 2 bases between them. The CDR3 DNA reads as TGTGCCAGCAGCTCATCCTACGAGCAGTACTTC. Its translation is CASSSSYEQYF.

The chain has TRBV2 and TRBJ2-2; the D is unclear. The length of the CDR3 is 15 residues. V lost 6 bases to trimming and J lost 5 bases, with 16 bases between them. Germline CDR1 and CDR2: SNHLY and FYNNEI. The CDR3 loop is CASRETLLRTGELFF. The CDR3 DNA reads TGTGCCAGCAGGGAAACCCTCTTGCGGACCGGGGAGCTGTTTTTT. The full variable domain, rest sourced from reference TRBV2 and TRBJ2-2, is EPEVTQTPSHQVTQMGQEVILRCVPISNHLYFYWYRQILGQKVEFLVSFYNNEISEKSEIFDDQFSVERPDGSNFTLKIRSTKLEDSAMYFCASRETLLRTGELFFGEGSRLTVL.

The chain has TRBV4-1 and TRBJ2-7; TRBD1 aligns across 7 bases. Germline CDR1 is MGHRA and CDR2 is YSYEKL. J gave up 4 bases and V 3 bases, and 9 bases lay outside the gene matches. The CDR3 covers 15 residues. The CDR3 is CASSHRDSNLYEQYF. CDR3 nucleotide sequence: TGCGCCAGCAGCCACCGGGACAGTAACTTATACGAGCAGTACTTC.

This chain links TRBV2 with TRBJ2-7, with 14 nucleotides matching TRBD2. CDR1 and CDR2 (germline): SNHLY, FYNNEI. The CDR3 has 13 residues. J gave up 7 bases and V 4 bases, and 0 bases lay outside the gene matches. The CDR3: CASSGTSGGEQYF. The CDR3 DNA reads as TGTGCCAGCAGTGGGACTAGCGGGGGGGAGCAGTACTTC.

The V call is TRBV30, the J call TRBJ2-1, with D tentatively TRBD2 (5 bases). The CDR3 runs to 13 residues. Trimming stripped 4 bases from V and 4 bases from J, with 11 bases between. Germline V gene lookup returns CDR1 GTSNPN and CDR2 SVGIG (reference sequence). CDR3 DNA: TGTGCCTGGAAAGGGCGGGTTTACAATGAGCAGTTCTTC. Its translation is CAWKGRVYNEQFF.

The V and J genes are TRBV7-9 and TRBJ2-7; D may match TRBD1 or TRBD2 (5 bases each). The germline V and J ends were trimmed by 3 bases and 0 bases, with 9 bases remaining between them. This CDR3 has 14 amino acids. Looked up from germline, CDR1 is SEHNR and CDR2 is FQNEAQ (reference sequence). The CDR3 loop is CASSLAGTSYEQYF. The CDR3, as DNA: TGTGCCAGCAGCTTGGCAGGGACCTCCTACGAGCAGTACTTC.

A remark on this clone: The junction shows a germline mismatch at one end, possibly a read error. The chain joins TRBV7-7 to TRBJ2-1; either TRBD1 or TRBD2 may fit D (5 bases each). This CDR3 is 15 amino acids long. Germline V gene sequence: CDR1 SSHAT, CDR2 FNYEAQ (reference sequence). The CDR3 DNA reads as TGTGCTAGCAGCTTCGGGACCACTACCTCCAATGAGCAGTTCTTC. Translated: CASSFGTTTSNEQFF.

As concerns this clone: A read error may produce the germline difference seen at one junction end. V usage is TRBV5-3 and J usage is TRBJ2-7; 10 bases are shared with TRBD2. TRBV5-3 is reported as an ORF; its role is uncertain. The CDR3 runs to 15 residues. CDR3 DNA: TGTGCCAGCAGCTGGCCAGGACTAGCGGCTGACGAGCAGTACTTC. This gives the protein CASSWPGLAADEQYF.

This clone was found once. The CDR3 protein is CASSPSGNSYNEQFF. As DNA, the CDR3 is TGTGCCAGCAGCCCGAGCGGGAACTCCTACAATGAGCAGTTCTTC. The chain uses TRBV7-8 and TRBJ2-1, with TRBD2 matching over 7 bases. Trimming removed 5 bases from V and 0 bases from J; junction bases left unmatched: 4. CDR3 length equals 15 residues. Germline V lookup: CDR1 SGHVS, CDR2 FQNEAQ.

This rearrangement joins TRBV28 to TRBJ2-7; D possibly corresponds to TRBD1 (5 bases). The germline V gene encodes CDR1 MDHEN and CDR2 SYDVKM. This CDR3 comprises 20 residues. Trimming left V 3 bases short and J 0 bases short, with 27 bases between. The CDR3 region is CASSFLDGLGQGKGSYEQYF. The DNA for the CDR3 is TGTGCCAGCAGTTTCCTGGACGGCTTAGGTCAGGGAAAAGGCTCCTACGAGCAGTACTTC.

The V gene is TRBV5-6, the J gene TRBJ1-1; no clear D. Germline lookup yields CDR1 SGHDT and CDR2 YYEEEE. This CDR3 comprises 12 residues. The V end was cut by 4 bases, the J end by 1 base, with 5 bases between. CDR3: CASSTPNTEAFF. As DNA, the CDR3 is TGTGCCAGCAGCACTCCGAACACTGAAGCTTTCTTT.

V and J are TRBV12-5 and TRBJ1-2; no definite D call. V lost 7 bases and J lost 5, with 14 bases in between. The germline V gene encodes CDR1 LGHNT and CDR2 FRNRAP. The CDR3 runs to 13 residues. CDR3: CASAPRGFYGYTF. CDR3 nucleotide sequence: TGTGCTAGTGCCCCGCGGGGATTTTATGGCTACACCTTC.

The chain carries TRBV11-3 and TRBJ2-2; 14 bases align to TRBD2. Per the germline V gene, CDR1 is SGHNT and CDR2 is YENEEA. The length of the CDR3 is 17 residues. V lost 5 bases and J lost 4; bases outside the gene matches: 6. Here the CDR3 DNA reads TGTGCCAGCAGCAGACTAGCGGGAGGGCCTGGCACCGGGGAGCTGTTTTTT. Protein product: CASSRLAGGPGTGELFF.

The chain employs TRBV4-2 and TRBJ1-1; TRBD1 matches at 8 bases. The length of the CDR3 is 15 residues. V shed 0 bases, J shed 4 bases, and the junction held 4 bases outside the gene matches. Looked up from germline, CDR1 is LGHNA and CDR2 is YNFKEQ. CDR3: CASSQEGTGPTEAFF. CDR3 nucleotides: TGTGCCAGCAGCCAAGAAGGGACAGGTCCCACTGAAGCTTTCTTT.

The gene calls are TRBV7-2 and TRBJ1-3; D gene unclear. This CDR3 spans 17 amino acids. CDR1 SGHTA and CDR2 FQGNSA come from the germline V gene. The ends were cut back, 4 bases at V and 1 base at J, with 17 bases in the middle. In DNA form, the CDR3 reads TGTGCCAGCAGCTCCCACGCGGGCACCGAGTCTGGAAACACCATATATTTT. Protein sequence: CASSSHAGTESGNTIYF.